The TCR delta chain under discussion was sequenced for a study of delta chains in infants with herpesvirus infections. Looking at the study overall: Ugandan infants were followed prospectively from birth through primary CMV infection.

Reverse transcription of PBMC RNA used primers specific for the gamma and delta chains. TCRdb re-processed the RT-PCR reads via CATT. The table includes around 1,000 delta-chain clones, 30% to 35% detected once. The CDR3 runs 20 residues. Trimming at V came to 0 bases and at J to 2 bases, leaving 14 bases not matched to a gene. Looked up from germline, CDR1 is TSWWSYY and CDR2 is QGS. By sample share, this clone is large. Its antigen is still unknown. Overall study findings and caveats: Among 15 to 20 CMV-infected infants, 4 showed the public Vdelta1 clonotype. Public-clonotype frequency seemingly fell with older age at infection.

Sequenced material: peripheral blood, taken at time point 3 of longitudinal follow-up. The source is a human donor who was a Ugandan infant, either HIV-exposed or HIV-unexposed (not recorded which). The chain links TRDV1 to TRDJ1; 11 bases align to TRDD3. In nucleotides, the CDR3 is TGTGCTCTTGGGGAACTCCCCTCCCATGGGGGATACGCTGGAACCGATAAACTCATCTTT. Amino acids: CALGELPSHGGYAGTDKLIF.